This is a list of T cell receptor beta chains from one sample in a study of early T cells in non-severe SARS-CoV-2 infection. Each CDR3 protein is one row after TCRdb ran MiXCR on the 5' RACE reads. This sample has 60,000 or so distinct CDR3 sequences, with around 9.3% found just once. Material: whole blood. The receptors derive from an adult who was a healthcare worker with PCR-confirmed SARS-CoV-2 infection or an uninfected control (not recorded which). Both conserved end residues are part of each CDR3. The D gene is left open where the match is weak. Only part of the rows carry a size: once, few, many, or a class if the clone is expanded.

>TRBJ2-1|few|TRBV15|NA
TGTGCCACCAGCAACAGGGACAATGAGCAGTTCTTC
CATSNRDNEQFF
>TRBJ1-2|many|TRBV28|TRBD1
TGTGCCAGCAGTGTCAGGGGGCGCGTATATGGCTACACCTTC
CASSVRGRVYGYTF
>TRBJ2-3|many|TRBV5-4|NA
TGTGCCAGCAGCTCCCGGACCTCATCAGATACGCAGTATTTT
CASSSRTSSDTQYF
>TRBJ2-5|few|TRBV9|TRBD1
TGTGCCAGCAGCGACAGACAGGGACCAGAGACCCAGTACTTC
CASSDRQGPETQYF
>TRBJ2-2|NA|TRBV29-1|NA
TGCAGCGGCCCACCTCCCGGGGAGCTGTTTTTT
CSGPPPGELFF
>TRBJ1-2|NA|TRBV28|NA
TGTGCCAGCAGTTTCCCCAGACTAACCTATGGCTACACCTTC
CASSFPRLTYGYTF
>TRBJ1-1|NA|TRBV24-1|NA
TGTGCCACCAGTGATTCGGAGAGACCGAACACTGAAGCTTTCTTT
CATSDSERPNTEAFF
>TRBJ2-2|few|TRBV19|NA
TGTGCCAGTAGTATAGATCCCGGGGAGCTGTTTTTT
CASSIDPGELFF
>TRBJ1-6|few|TRBV7-2|NA
TGTGCCAGCAGCTTTACAAATTCACCCCTCCACTTT
CASSFTNSPLHF
>TRBJ2-1|NA|TRBV11-2|NA
TGTGCCAGCAGCGCAAGTCTGCCAGGGACATCCTTCTACAATGAGCAGTTCTTC
CASSASLPGTSFYNEQFF
>TRBJ1-1|NA|TRBV25-1|NA
TGTGCCAGCAGTAGTCAGACAACTCAGACTGAAGCTTTCTTT
CASSSQTTQTEAFF
>TRBJ2-7|many|TRBV5-6|TRBD1
TGTGCCAGCAGCGGCAAGGGACAGGGGGCCTACGAGCAGTACTTC
CASSGKGQGAYEQYF
>TRBJ2-3|NA|TRBV9|TRBD1
TGTGCCAGCAGCGTCGACAGGGAAGTAGATACGCAGTATTTT
CASSVDREVDTQYF
>TRBJ1-4|few|TRBV6-6|NA
TGTGCCAGCAGTTACGGTGGAAAACTGTTTTTT
CASSYGGKLFF
>TRBJ2-7|few|TRBV7-2|NA
TGTGCCAGCAGCTTAAGGCAACACGAGCAGTACTTC
CASSLRQHEQYF
>TRBJ2-2|NA|TRBV7-6|NA
TGTGCCAGCAGCCTGGGGACTGACACCGGGGAGCTGTTTTTT
CASSLGTDTGELFF
>TRBJ1-2|few|TRBV3-1|NA
TGTGCCAGCAGCCAAACTAACTATGGCTACACCTTC
CASSQTNYGYTF
>TRBJ2-7|many|TRBV12-3/TRBV12-4|TRBD1
TGTGCCAGCAGTGACAGGGGGCGCATCCACGAGCAGTACTTC
CASSDRGRIHEQYF
>TRBJ2-1|NA|TRBV12-3/TRBV12-4|NA
TGTGCCAGCACCCTCAGCTTATACAATGAGCAGTTCTTC
CASTLSLYNEQFF
>TRBJ2-3|many|TRBV4-3|TRBD2
TGCGCCAGCAGCCGGGGACTAGCGGGAGGGCCTAAGCAGACAGATACGCAGTATTTT
CASSRGLAGGPKQTDTQYF
>TRBJ2-2|many|TRBV20-1|NA
TGCAGTGCTAGTCCCGCCGGCACCGGGGAGCTGTTTTTT
CSASPAGTGELFF
>TRBJ2-2|few|TRBV7-2|NA
TGTGCCAGCAGCAAACGAAACGGGGAGCTGTTTTTT
CASSKRNGELFF
>TRBJ1-1|many|TRBV5-1|NA
TGCGCCAGCAGCCCATTAAGGAGGAACACTGAAGCTTTCTTT
CASSPLRRNTEAFF
>TRBJ1-1|NA|TRBV6-5|NA
TGTGCCAGCAGTTACTCGAGTCAAGGGAGAGCTTTCTTT
CASSYSSQGRAFF
>TRBJ2-3|NA|TRBV25-1|NA
TGTGCCAGCACTGGTCCCCCAGATACGCAGTATTTT
CASTGPPDTQYF
>TRBJ1-2|few|TRBV5-1|TRBD1
TGCGCCAGCAGCTTGGCCGGGACAGGGGATGGCTACACCTTC
CASSLAGTGDGYTF
>TRBJ1-6|many|TRBV5-1|NA
TGCGCCAGCAGCAACGTTGTCGATTCACCCCTCCACTTT
CASSNVVDSPLHF
>TRBJ1-1|NA|TRBV7-8|TRBD1
TGTGCCAGCAGCGCCGCGGACAGGGGGTACACTGAAGCTTTCTTT
CASSAADRGYTEAFF
>TRBJ1-3|few|TRBV18|NA
TGTGCCAGCTCACCCTTGACGGACAGCTCCTCTGGAAACACCATATATTTT
CASSPLTDSSSGNTIYF
>TRBJ2-5|many|TRBV10-3|NA
TGTGCCATCAGTGACCCCCAAAGGGCGGAGGGAGAGACCCAGTACTTC
CAISDPQRAEGETQYF
>TRBJ1-2|many|TRBV7-2|TRBD1
TGTGCCAGCAGCTTAGACGCAGGGGGCATTTGGTATGGCTACACCTTC
CASSLDAGGIWYGYTF
>TRBJ2-5|many|TRBV24-1|NA
TGTGCCACCAGTTTGTCAGTCCAAGAGACCCAGTACTTC
CATSLSVQETQYF
>TRBJ2-7|few|TRBV9|NA
TGTGCCAGCAGCGCCGCTAGCTTTGGGGAGCAGTACTTC
CASSAASFGEQYF
>TRBJ2-3|many|TRBV12-5|NA
TGTGCTAGTGGTTTGGTACCGGCAGATACGCAGTATTTT
CASGLVPADTQYF
>TRBJ1-1|few|TRBV6-1|NA
TGTGCCAGCACTCCGGCAGGGAAGGGTGAGACTGAAGCTTTCTTT
CASTPAGKGETEAFF